The TCR beta chain under discussion was sequenced for a study of blood T cell repertoires in COVID-19. About the research overall: PBMCs, B-cell-depleted T cells, or T cells provided the cDNA or gDNA that made up the material.

Original data processing: Estimation of nucleated cell counts was performed using reference gene primer amplification. Some clones are missing from TCRdb's copy, which holds only in-frame ones; the method was immunoSEQ multiplex PCR. For V, J and clone size, that table is used; D and trimming come from the DNA. Among around 160,000 clones listed, about four fifths were seen once. Trimming left V 5 bases short and J 3 bases short, with 6 bases between. The CDR3 loop spans 12 amino acids. The germline V gene has CDR1 SGHVS and CDR2 FQNEAQ. The chain employs TRBV7-8 and TRBJ2-3; D is undetermined. The sample was peripheral blood. The TCR sequence derives from a woman older than 75 with acute or convalescent COVID-19. The CDR3 DNA is TGTGCCAGCAGCCTCCCGACAGATACGCAGTATTTT. As protein: CASSLPTDTQYF.